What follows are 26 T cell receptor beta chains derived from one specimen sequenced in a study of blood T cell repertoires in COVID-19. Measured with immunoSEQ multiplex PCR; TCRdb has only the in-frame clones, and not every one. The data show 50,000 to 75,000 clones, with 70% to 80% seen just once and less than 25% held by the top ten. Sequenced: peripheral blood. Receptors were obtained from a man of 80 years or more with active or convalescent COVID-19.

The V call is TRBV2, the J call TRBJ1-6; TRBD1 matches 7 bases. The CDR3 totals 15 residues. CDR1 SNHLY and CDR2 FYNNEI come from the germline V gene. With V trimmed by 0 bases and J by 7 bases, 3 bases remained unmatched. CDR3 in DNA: TGTGCCAGCAGTGAAGCGCCGGGACAGAATTCACCCCTCCACTTT. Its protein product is CASSEAPGQNSPLHF.

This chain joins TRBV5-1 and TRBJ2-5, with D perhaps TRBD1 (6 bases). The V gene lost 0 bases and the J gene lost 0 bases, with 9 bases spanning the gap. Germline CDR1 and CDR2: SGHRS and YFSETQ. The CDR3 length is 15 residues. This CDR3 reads CASSLDQGYQETQYF. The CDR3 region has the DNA TGCGCCAGCAGCTTGGACCAGGGGTACCAAGAGACCCAGTACTTC.

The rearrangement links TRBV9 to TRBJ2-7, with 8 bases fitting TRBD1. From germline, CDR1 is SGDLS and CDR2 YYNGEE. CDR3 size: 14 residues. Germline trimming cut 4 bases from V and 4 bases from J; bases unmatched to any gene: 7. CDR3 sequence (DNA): TGTGCCAGCAGCAAAGGACAGGGTTTTTACGAGCAGTACTTC. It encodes CASSKGQGFYEQYF.

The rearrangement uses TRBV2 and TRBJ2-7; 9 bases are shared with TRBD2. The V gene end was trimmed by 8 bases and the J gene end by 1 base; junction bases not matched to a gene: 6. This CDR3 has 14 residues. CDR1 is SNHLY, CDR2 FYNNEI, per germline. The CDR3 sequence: CASHRLAASYEQYF. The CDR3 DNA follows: TGTGCCAGCCATAGACTAGCGGCATCCTACGAGCAGTACTTC.

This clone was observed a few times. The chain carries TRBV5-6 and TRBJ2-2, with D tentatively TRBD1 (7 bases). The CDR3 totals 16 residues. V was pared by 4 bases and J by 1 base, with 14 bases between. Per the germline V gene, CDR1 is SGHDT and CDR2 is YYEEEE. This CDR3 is CASSDRDSLNTGELFF. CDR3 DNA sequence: TGTGCCAGCAGCGACAGGGACTCCTTGAACACCGGGGAGCTGTTTTTT.

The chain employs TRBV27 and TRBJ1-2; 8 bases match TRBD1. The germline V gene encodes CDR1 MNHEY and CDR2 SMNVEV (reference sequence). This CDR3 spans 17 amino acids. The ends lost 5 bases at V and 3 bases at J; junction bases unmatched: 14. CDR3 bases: TGTGCCAGCAGTCCTCGGACAGGGCCCCTTGTGGACTATGGCTACACCTTC. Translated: CASSPRTGPLVDYGYTF.

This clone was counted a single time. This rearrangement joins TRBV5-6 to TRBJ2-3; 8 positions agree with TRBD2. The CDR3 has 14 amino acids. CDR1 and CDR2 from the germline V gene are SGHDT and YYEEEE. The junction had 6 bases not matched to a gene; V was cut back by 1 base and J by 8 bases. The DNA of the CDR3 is TGTGCCAGCAGCTTGCCTAGCGGGTACGGTACGCAGTATTTT. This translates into CASSLPSGYGTQYF.

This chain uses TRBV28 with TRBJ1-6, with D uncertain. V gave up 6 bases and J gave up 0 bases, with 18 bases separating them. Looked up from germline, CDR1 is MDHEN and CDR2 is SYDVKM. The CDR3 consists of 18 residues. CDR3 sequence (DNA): TGTGCCAGCAGCTCGTCGGGATTATCGGGCTCCTATAATTCACCCCTCCACTTT. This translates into CASSSSGLSGSYNSPLHF.

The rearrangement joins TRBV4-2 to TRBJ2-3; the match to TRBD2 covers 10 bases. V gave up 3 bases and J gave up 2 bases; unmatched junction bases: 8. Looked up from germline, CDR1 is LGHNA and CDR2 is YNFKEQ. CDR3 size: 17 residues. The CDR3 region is CASSQRTSGAYTDTQYF. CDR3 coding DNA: TGTGCCAGCAGCCAGAGGACTAGCGGAGCCTACACAGATACGCAGTATTTT.

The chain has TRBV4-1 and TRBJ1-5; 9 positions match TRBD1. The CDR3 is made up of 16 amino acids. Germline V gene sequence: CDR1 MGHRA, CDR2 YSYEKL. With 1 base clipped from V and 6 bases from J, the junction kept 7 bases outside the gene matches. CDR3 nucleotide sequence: TGCGCCAGCAGCCAAGTACAGGGGGCGCGGGGTCAGCCCCAGCATTTT. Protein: CASSQVQGARGQPQHF.

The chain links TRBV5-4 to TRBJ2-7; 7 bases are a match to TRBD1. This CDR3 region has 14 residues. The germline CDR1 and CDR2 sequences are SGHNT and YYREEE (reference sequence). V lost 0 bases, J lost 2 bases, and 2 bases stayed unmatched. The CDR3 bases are TGTGCCAGCAGCTTGGGGGGACAGACCTACGAGCAGTACTTC. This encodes CASSLGGQTYEQYF.

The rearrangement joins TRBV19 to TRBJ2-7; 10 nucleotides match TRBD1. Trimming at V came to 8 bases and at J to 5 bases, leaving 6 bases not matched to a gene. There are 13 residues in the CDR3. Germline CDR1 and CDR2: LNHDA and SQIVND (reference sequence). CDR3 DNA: TGTGCCAGTGACCCTGGGACAGGGGACGAGCAGTACTTC. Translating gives CASDPGTGDEQYF.

The CDR3 region has the DNA TGCGCCAGCAGCTTGGCAACGGACAGATGGTTGGATACGCAGTATTTT. It encodes CASSLATDRWLDTQYF. The chain recombines TRBV5-1 with TRBJ2-3, with a tentative D call TRBD1 (6 bases). Deletions cut 0 bases from V and 6 bases from J, with 17 bases between. Germline CDR1 reads SGHRS; CDR2 reads YFSETQ. The CDR3 is made up of 16 amino acids.

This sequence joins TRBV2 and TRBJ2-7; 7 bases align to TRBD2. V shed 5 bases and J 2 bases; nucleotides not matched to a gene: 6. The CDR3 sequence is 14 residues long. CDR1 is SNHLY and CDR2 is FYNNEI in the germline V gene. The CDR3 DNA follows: TGTGCCAGCAGTAAGGTACGGGGGGCCTACGAGCAGTACTTC. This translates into CASSKVRGAYEQYF.

The CDR3 bases are TGTGCCACAAGAACTCAGCGGGGGACAGGGAGCAATTCACCCCTCCACTTT. It translates to CATRTQRGTGSNSPLHF. The chain joins TRBV19 to TRBJ1-6; 9 nucleotides align to TRBD1. Germline-derived CDR1 and CDR2 are LNHDA and SQIVND (reference sequence). Germline trimming cut 10 bases from V and 7 bases from J; bases unmatched to any gene: 17. CDR3 length equals 17 residues.

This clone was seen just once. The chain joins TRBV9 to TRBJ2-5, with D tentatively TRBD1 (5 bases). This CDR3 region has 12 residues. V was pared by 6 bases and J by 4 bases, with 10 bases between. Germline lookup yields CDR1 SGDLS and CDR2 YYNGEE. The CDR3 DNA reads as TGTGCCAGCAAAGGGGTGGCAGAGACCCAGTACTTC. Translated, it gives CASKGVAETQYF.

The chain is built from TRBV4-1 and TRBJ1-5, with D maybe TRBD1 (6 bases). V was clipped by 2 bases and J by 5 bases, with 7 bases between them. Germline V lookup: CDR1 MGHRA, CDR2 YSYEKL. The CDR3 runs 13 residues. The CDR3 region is CASSQTGYQPQHF. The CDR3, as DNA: TGCGCCAGCAGCCAAACAGGGTATCAGCCCCAGCATTTT.

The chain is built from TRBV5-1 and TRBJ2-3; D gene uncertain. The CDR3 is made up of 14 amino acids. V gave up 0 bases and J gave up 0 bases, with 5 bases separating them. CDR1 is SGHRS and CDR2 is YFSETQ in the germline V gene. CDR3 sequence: CASSLEESTDTQYF. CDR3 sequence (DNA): TGCGCCAGCAGCTTGGAGGAGAGCACAGATACGCAGTATTTT.

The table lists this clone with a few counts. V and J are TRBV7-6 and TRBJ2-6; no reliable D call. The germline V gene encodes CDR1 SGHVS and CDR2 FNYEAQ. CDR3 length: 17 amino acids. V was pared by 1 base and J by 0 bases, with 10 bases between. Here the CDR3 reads CASSLDYRSSGANVLTF. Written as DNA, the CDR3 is TGTGCCAGCAGCTTAGACTACCGAAGCTCTGGGGCCAACGTCCTGACTTTC.

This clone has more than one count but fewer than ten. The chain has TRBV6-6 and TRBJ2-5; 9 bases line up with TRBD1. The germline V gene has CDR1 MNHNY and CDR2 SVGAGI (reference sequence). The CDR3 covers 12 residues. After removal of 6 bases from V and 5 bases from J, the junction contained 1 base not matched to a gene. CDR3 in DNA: TGTGCCAGCAGAGGACAGGGGGAGACCCAGTACTTC. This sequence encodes CASRGQGETQYF.

CDR3 loop: CASLRDRATNYGYTF. The CDR3 DNA reads as TGTGCCAGCCTCCGGGACAGGGCCACAAACTATGGCTACACCTTC. The chain combines TRBV21-1 with TRBJ1-2; the D call of TRBD1 is as the table states it, not checked on the DNA. TRBV21-1 is a pseudogene segment. The CDR3 contains 15 residues.

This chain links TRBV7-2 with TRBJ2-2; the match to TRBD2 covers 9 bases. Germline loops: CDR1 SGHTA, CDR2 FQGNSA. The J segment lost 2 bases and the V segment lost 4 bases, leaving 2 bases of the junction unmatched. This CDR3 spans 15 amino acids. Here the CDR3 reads CASSSGLANTGELFF. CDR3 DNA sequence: TGTGCCAGCAGCTCGGGACTAGCTAACACCGGGGAGCTGTTTTTT.

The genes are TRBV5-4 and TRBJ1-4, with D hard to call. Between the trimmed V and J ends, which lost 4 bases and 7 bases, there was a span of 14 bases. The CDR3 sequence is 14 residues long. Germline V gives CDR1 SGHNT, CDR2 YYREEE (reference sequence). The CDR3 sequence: CASSQQTGFEKLFF. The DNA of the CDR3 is TGTGCCAGCAGCCAACAAACCGGGTTTGAAAAACTGTTTTTT. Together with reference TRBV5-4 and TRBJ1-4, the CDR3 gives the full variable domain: ETGVTQSPTHLIKTRGQQVTLRCSSQSGHNTVSWYQQALGQGPQFIFQYYREEENGRGNFPPRFSGLQFPNYSSELNVNALELDDSALYLCASSQQTGFEKLFFGSGTQLSVL.

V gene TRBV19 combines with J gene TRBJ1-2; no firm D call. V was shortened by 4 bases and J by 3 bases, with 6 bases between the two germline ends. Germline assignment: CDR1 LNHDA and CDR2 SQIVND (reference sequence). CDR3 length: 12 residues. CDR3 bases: TGTGCCAGTAGTAATACAGACTATGGCTACACCTTC. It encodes CASSNTDYGYTF.

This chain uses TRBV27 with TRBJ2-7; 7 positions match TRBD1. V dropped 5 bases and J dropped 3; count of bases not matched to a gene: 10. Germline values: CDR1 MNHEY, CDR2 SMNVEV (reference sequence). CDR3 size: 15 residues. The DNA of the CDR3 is TGTGCCAGCAGTAAAACAGGGGCCGTAAACTACGAGCAGTACTTC. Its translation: CASSKTGAVNYEQYF.

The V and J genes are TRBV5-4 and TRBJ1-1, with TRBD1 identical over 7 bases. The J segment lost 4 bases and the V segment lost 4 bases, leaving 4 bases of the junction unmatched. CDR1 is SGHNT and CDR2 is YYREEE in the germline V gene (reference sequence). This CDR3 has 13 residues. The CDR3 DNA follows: TGTGCCAGCAGCCTACAGGGGAGCACTGAAGCTTTCTTT. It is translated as CASSLQGSTEAFF.